This TCR beta chain was captured in a study of blood T cell repertoires in COVID-19. The table lists this clone with a few counts. Profiled with immunoSEQ multiplex PCR; TCRdb holds only in-frame clones, not every one. The data show approximately 340,000 clones, roughly nine tenths seen once. All exposed participants met a person with COVID-19 within 2 weeks before entering the study. The sample comprised PBMCs or T cells enriched from blood (not recorded which). The clonotype comes from a woman in her forties who had been exposed to COVID-19.

The CDR3: CASRGTGGGETQYF. CDR3 bases: TGTGCCAGCAGGGGAACAGGGGGCGGAGAGACCCAGTACTTC. The chain is built from TRBV2 and TRBJ2-5; 9 bases line up with TRBD1. J gave up 4 bases and V 6 bases, and 6 bases lay outside the gene matches. This CDR3 has 14 amino acids. Germline loops: CDR1 SNHLY, CDR2 FYNNEI. The full variable domain, with the rest looked up from reference TRBV2 and TRBJ2-5, is EPEVTQTPSHQVTQMGQEVILRCVPISNHLYFYWYRQILGQKVEFLVSFYNNEISEKSEIFDDQFSVERPDGSNFTLKIRSTKLEDSAMYFCASRGTGGGETQYFGPGTRLLVL.